The clone carrying this T cell receptor (beta chain) came up once. The data stem from a study of shared clonotypes between healthy human individuals. Data came from immunoSEQ multiplex PCR; TCRdb stores just in-frame clones and leaves some out. This table holds fewer than 3 million clones, 85% to 95% found once. Germline V gene sequence: CDR1 SGHTA, CDR2 FQGTGA. V shed 4 bases and J 3 bases; nucleotides not matched to a gene: 8. The CDR3 runs 16 residues. This chain links TRBV7-3 with TRBJ2-5; 10 nucleotides align to TRBD1. The receptor was isolated from a man aged 18 to 29 in good health. Some clones in this sample may be carry-over from other donors' samples. The material sequenced was naive CD4+ T cells from PBMCs. The subset denotes: CD45RA+ positively selected. CDR3 protein: CASSSTGGPPKETQYF. The CDR3 DNA reads as TGTGCCAGCAGCTCGACAGGGGGCCCACCGAAAGAGACCCAGTACTTC.